The subject of this entry is one T cell receptor beta chain. Antigen specificity is unknown. The data stem from a study of cytomegalovirus exposure and HLA in healthy donors. Turning to the study itself: An early data release held 75 million to 100 million unique TCRs from HLA-typed donors. Study findings and constraints: Certain sequence variants were highly shared and formed a cluster, and this cluster was likely a sequencing artifact.

The germline gives CDR1 SGHTA, CDR2 FQGNSA. This CDR3 has 13 amino acids. V was clipped by 5 bases and J by 10 bases; unmatched bases: 5. The primer mix had 60 Vbeta and 13 Jbeta primers. Produced via immunoSEQ multiplex PCR; TCRdb's table is partial and in-frame only. The table includes some 140,000 clones, more than 75% detected once. This chain connects TRBV7-2 to TRBJ1-6; 7 nucleotides line up with TRBD1. The TCR originated in a young man in good health and CMV-seropositive. The sequenced material came from PBMCs. CDR3 sequence (DNA): TGTGCCAGCAGCGAACGACAGGGATCACCCCTCCACTTT. Protein: CASSERQGSPLHF.